These T cell receptor beta chains were read from a single sample in a study of spatial heterogeneity in lung cancer. In TCRdb, the 5' RACE reads were re-called with MiXCR into one record per CDR3 protein. The repertoire has 35,000 to 45,000 distinct CDR3 sequences, more than 6.5% of them found once; the top ten carry 9.4%. The source was PBMCs, collected at follow-up. Receptors were obtained from a male donor with early-stage non-small cell lung cancer. CDR3s leave out the opening cysteine and the closing phenylalanine or tryptophan.

TRBV9	TRBJ2-3	ASSPVGADTQY
TRBV29-1	TRBJ2-5	SVQGAGQETQY
TRBV19	TRBJ2-6	ASSNRVSGANVLT
TRBV24-1	TRBJ2-1	ATQGAYNEQF
TRBV27	TRBJ1-1	ASSPLMAGTGTEAF
TRBV30	TRBJ1-2	AWIKGDGYT
TRBV19	TRBJ1-5	ASKAEYSNQPQH
TRBV4-2	TRBJ2-3	ASSQDGTSGGTDTQY
TRBV7-6	TRBJ2-1	ASSSRTGYSYNEQF
TRBV7-8	TRBJ2-7	ASSLQGAYEQY
TRBV21-1	TRBJ2-1	ASSKEGDRTNLTYNEQF
TRBV7-9	TRBJ2-3	ASTSLSGTSTDTQY
TRBV27	TRBJ2-1	ASSPLVGGAGNEQF
TRBV7-6	TRBJ2-5	ASSLAGGGGAGETQY
TRBV2	TRBJ2-3	ASSEEYVSNTQY
TRBV12-3/TRBV12-4	TRBJ1-3	ASIKQGSGNTIY
TRBV10-3	TRBJ2-3	AISDGDGTDTQY
TRBV7-9	TRBJ2-5	ASSLAHGRGQETQY
TRBV20-1	TRBJ1-4	SAGPRGSREKLF
TRBV7-8	TRBJ1-4	ASSTGTTNEKLF
TRBV7-3	TRBJ2-3	ASSSKGSSDTQY
TRBV5-5	TRBJ2-7	ASSTGLAFGEQY
TRBV7-6	TRBJ2-2	ASSPGYTGELF
TRBV7-9	TRBJ2-1	ASSPSLGDNEQF
TRBV9	TRBJ1-6	ASSVTGQAGNSPLH
TRBV6-1	TRBJ1-1	ASSRRDSGTEAF
TRBV3-1	TRBJ2-1	ASSQEGREDNNEQF
TRBV5-1	TRBJ1-2	ASSLSKQPQGLYGYT
TRBV11-2	TRBJ1-1	ASSLGRTLNTEAF
TRBV7-6	TRBJ2-2	ASSLLGSTGELF
TRBV7-8	TRBJ2-1	ASSQLHILAGETNEQF